This T cell receptor beta chain was observed in a study of cytomegalovirus exposure and HLA in healthy donors. The ends were cut back, 0 bases at V and 3 bases at J, with 9 bases in the middle. Germline CDR1 is SQVTM and CDR2 is ANQGSEA. This CDR3 is 13 amino acids long. Study-level findings and limits: CMV serostatus alone was available as immune exposure information. Reportedly, fewer N-insertions than the roughly 690-donor mean appeared in an Asian-associated ancestry cluster in a later analysis.

Both 60 Vbeta primers and 13 Jbeta primers went into the PCR. Libraries were prepared by immunoSEQ multiplex PCR; TCRdb keeps only in-frame clonotypes and omits some of them. The sample includes approximately 220,000 clones, roughly 83% of them seen just once. Details on this clone: The target antigen is unknown.

The TCR was taken from a boy aged 2 to 9 in good health and CMV-seronegative. Sequencing input: PBMCs. V gene TRBV29-1 combines with J gene TRBJ2-7; D remains ambiguous. The CDR3 protein is CSVEDQADYEQYF. CDR3 DNA: TGCAGCGTTGAAGATCAGGCAGACTACGAGCAGTACTTC.